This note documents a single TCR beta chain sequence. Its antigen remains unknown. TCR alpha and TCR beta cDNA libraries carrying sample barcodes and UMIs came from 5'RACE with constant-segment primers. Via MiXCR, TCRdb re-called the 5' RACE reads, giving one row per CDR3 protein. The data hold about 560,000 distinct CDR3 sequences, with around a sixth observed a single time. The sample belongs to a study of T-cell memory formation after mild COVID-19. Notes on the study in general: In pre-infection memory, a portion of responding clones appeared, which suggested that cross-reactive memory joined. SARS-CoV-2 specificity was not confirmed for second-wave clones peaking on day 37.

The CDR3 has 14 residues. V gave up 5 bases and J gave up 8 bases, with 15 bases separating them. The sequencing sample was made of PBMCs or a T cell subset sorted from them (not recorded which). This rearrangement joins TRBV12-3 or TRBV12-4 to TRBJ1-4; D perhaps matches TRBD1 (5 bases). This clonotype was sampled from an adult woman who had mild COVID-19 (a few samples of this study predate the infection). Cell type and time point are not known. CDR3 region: CASSPQGSYEKLFF. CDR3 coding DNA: TGTGCCAGCAGTCCCCAGGGAAGCTACGAAAAACTGTTTTTT.